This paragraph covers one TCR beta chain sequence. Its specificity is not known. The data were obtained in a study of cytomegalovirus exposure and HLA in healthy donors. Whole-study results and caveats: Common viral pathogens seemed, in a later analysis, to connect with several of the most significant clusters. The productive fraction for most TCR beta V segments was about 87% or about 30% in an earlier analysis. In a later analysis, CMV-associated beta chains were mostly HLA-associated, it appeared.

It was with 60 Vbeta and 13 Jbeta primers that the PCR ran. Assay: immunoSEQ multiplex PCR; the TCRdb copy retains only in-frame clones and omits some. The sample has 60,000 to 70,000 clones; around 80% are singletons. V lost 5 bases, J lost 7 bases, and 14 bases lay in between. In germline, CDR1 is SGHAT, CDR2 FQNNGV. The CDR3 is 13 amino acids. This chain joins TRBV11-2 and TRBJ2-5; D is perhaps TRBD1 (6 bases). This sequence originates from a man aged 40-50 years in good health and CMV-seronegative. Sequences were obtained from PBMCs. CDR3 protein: CASSQDSLMTQYF. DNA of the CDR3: TGTGCCAGCAGCCAGGACAGCCTGATGACCCAGTACTTC. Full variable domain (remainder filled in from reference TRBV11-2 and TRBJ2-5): EAGVAQSPRYKIIEKRQSVAFWCNPISGHATLYWYQQILGQGPKLLIQFQNNGVVDDSQLPKDRFSAERLKGVDSTLKIQPAKLEDSAVYLCASSQDSLMTQYFGPGTRLLVL.